A single sample is the source of the 31 T cell receptor beta chains below, sequenced in a study of radiotherapy plus CTLA-4 blockade in lung cancer. Clones were read by immunoSEQ multiplex PCR, and TCRdb kept only the in-frame ones, dropping some. Of about 57,000 clones listed, roughly 80% are singletons. Source: peripheral blood, taken from a patient treated with radiotherapy plus ipilimumab. These receptor sequences come from a human donor with non-small cell lung cancer who had a complete response to radiotherapy plus ipilimumab.

This rearrangement joins TRBV28 to TRBJ1-5; TRBD1 matches 8 bases. J gave up 5 bases and V 7 bases, and 7 bases lay outside the gene matches. The CDR3 is 14 residues long. CDR1 is MDHEN and CDR2 is SYDVKM in the germline V gene. The CDR3 DNA reads as TGTGCCAGCATCACTCGACAGGGGCATCAGCCCCAGCATTTT. Protein: CASITRQGHQPQHF.

This chain uses TRBV7-2 with TRBJ2-2; D is ambiguous. From germline, CDR1 is SGHTA and CDR2 FQGNSA. The CDR3 is made up of 12 amino acids. Trimming took off 5 bases at V and 3 bases at J, with 4 bases between the two ends. In DNA form, the CDR3 reads TGTGCCAGCAGCCGGGACACCGGGGAGCTGTTTTTT. This codes for CASSRDTGELFF.

This clone came up a few times. V is TRBV4-1 and J is TRBJ1-2, with D maybe TRBD1 (5 bases). Trimming cost V 2 bases and J 7 bases, with 14 bases left between them. The V gene's germline CDR1 is MGHRA and CDR2 YSYEKL. This CDR3 is built from 14 residues. CDR3 DNA: TGCGCCAGCAGCCAACCTTTGGGCAGGGCTGGCTACACCTTC. Translation: CASSQPLGRAGYTF.

V gene TRBV19 combines with J gene TRBJ2-3; the D gene is possibly TRBD1 (6 bases). The CDR3 is 16 amino acids. V was cut by 5 bases and J by 6 bases, with 21 bases left in between. CDR1 and CDR2 from the germline V gene are LNHDA and SQIVND (reference sequence). CDR3 nucleotide sequence: TGTGCCAGTAGTGTCCCAGCGAGACAGGACGGGGATACGCAGTATTTT. As protein: CASSVPARQDGDTQYF.

The chain has TRBV19 and TRBJ2-7, with 10 bases fitting TRBD1. Trimming cost V 6 bases and J 3 bases; bases outside gene matches: 8. CDR3 length: 15 residues. Germline V gene data show CDR1 as LNHDA and CDR2 as SQIVND (reference sequence). The CDR3 loop reads CASSQPGQGYYEQYF. The CDR3 nucleotides are TGTGCCAGTAGCCAGCCGGGACAGGGGTACTACGAGCAGTACTTC.

V and J are TRBV27 and TRBJ1-5; 9 positions match TRBD1. This CDR3 spans 15 amino acids. J lost 6 bases, V lost 6 bases, and 9 bases had no gene match. Germline CDR1 is MNHEY and CDR2 is SMNVEV (reference sequence). This chain's CDR3 is CASRPGQGSGQPQHF. DNA of the CDR3: TGTGCCAGCAGGCCGGGACAGGGATCGGGTCAGCCCCAGCATTTT.

The rearrangement uses TRBV6-5 and TRBJ1-2; D uncertain. CDR1 is MNHEY, CDR2 SVGAGI, per germline. The CDR3 runs to 16 residues. Trimming took off 0 bases at V and 5 bases at J, with 16 bases between the two ends. CDR3 residues: CASSYSSRGVVYGYTF. The CDR3 DNA reads TGTGCCAGCAGTTACTCGTCTCGGGGAGTGGTGTATGGCTACACCTTC.

V usage is TRBV5-1 and J usage is TRBJ1-2; 7 nucleotides agree with TRBD1. The CDR3 covers 14 residues. The junction had 8 bases not matched to a gene; V was cut back by 2 bases and J by 7 bases. Per the germline V gene, CDR1 is SGHRS and CDR2 is YFSETQ. The DNA of the CDR3 is TGCGCCAGCAGCTTCCGACAGGGATCCATTGGCTACACCTTC. It encodes CASSFRQGSIGYTF.

This chain uses TRBV18 with TRBJ1-3; D unclear. Germline lookup yields CDR1 KGHSH and CDR2 LQKENI. This CDR3 is built from 15 residues. Between the trimmed V and J ends, which lost 3 bases and 8 bases, there was a span of 17 bases. Here the CDR3 DNA reads TGTGCCAGCTCACCGGGATCGCCACTGAGGGACACCATATATTTT. Translation: CASSPGSPLRDTIYF.

The V call is TRBV4-3, the J call TRBJ1-2; D gene ambiguous. Between the trimmed V and J ends, which lost 0 bases and 6 bases, there was a span of 8 bases. CDR1 is LGHNA, CDR2 YSLEER, per germline. The CDR3 extends over 13 amino acids. The CDR3 protein is CASSQDLADGYTF. CDR3 nucleotide sequence: TGCGCCAGCAGCCAAGATTTGGCGGATGGCTACACCTTC.

The DNA for the CDR3 is TGTGCCAGCAGCGATGACAGGGTCGGTCAGCCCCAGCATTTT. Residues: CASSDDRVGQPQHF. The chain employs TRBV9 and TRBJ1-5; TRBD1 matches 7 bases. Per germline, CDR1 SGDLS and CDR2 YYNGEE. The V gene end was trimmed by 3 bases and the J gene end by 6 bases; junction bases not matched to a gene: 6. The length of the CDR3 is 14 residues.

The rearrangement uses TRBV20-1 and TRBJ1-2; the D is unclear. This CDR3 has 9 amino acids. CDR1 is DFQATT and CDR2 is SNEGSKA in the germline V gene (reference sequence). The germline V and J ends were trimmed by 5 bases and 8 bases, with 6 bases remaining between them. The CDR3 DNA sequence: TGCAGTGCTTCCTCCGGCTACACCTTC. As protein: CSASSGYTF.

This rearrangement joins TRBV19 to TRBJ2-2, with D perhaps TRBD1 (6 bases). The V end was cut by 3 bases, the J end by 9 bases, with 14 bases between. This CDR3 comprises 14 residues. The germline V gene encodes CDR1 LNHDA and CDR2 SQIVND (reference sequence). CDR3 bases: TGTGCCAGTAGTATTGGGGGCCCCCAAAGGGAGCTGTTTTTT. Its protein product is CASSIGGPQRELFF.

The chain recombines TRBV7-8 with TRBJ2-7; 8 bases are a match to TRBD1. CDR1 SGHVS and CDR2 FQNEAQ come from the germline V gene. J was trimmed by 4 bases and V by 1 base; bases with no gene match: 6. The CDR3 runs 15 residues. The CDR3 DNA reads TGTGCCAGCAGCTTAGGTCGGACAGGGCTATACGAGCAGTACGTC. Its protein is CASSLGRTGLYEQYV.

This chain connects TRBV19 to TRBJ1-3; D is unclear. The CDR3 spans 16 residues. Trimming stripped 6 bases from V and 0 bases from J, with 15 bases between. Germline assignment: CDR1 LNHDA and CDR2 SQIVND (reference sequence). The chain's CDR3 is CASSPATYYSGNTIYF. Here the CDR3 DNA reads TGTGCCAGTAGCCCTGCGACTTATTACTCTGGAAACACCATATATTTT.

The CDR3 DNA is TGCAGCGTTGAGGTCGGGGGGGGAACCGGGGAGCTGTTTTTT. Translation gives CSVEVGGGTGELFF. The gene calls are TRBV29-1 and TRBJ2-2; 8 bases match TRBD2. This CDR3 is 14 amino acids long. CDR1 is SQVTM and CDR2 is ANQGSEA in the germline V gene. V was pared by 3 bases and J by 5 bases, with 5 bases of the junction left unmatched.

This chain uses TRBV2 with TRBJ1-5; TRBD1 matches 7 bases. The CDR3 contains 13 residues. The V and J ends lost 6 bases and 4 bases, in that order; junction bases with no gene match: 3. Germline assignment: CDR1 SNHLY and CDR2 FYNNEI. CDR3 residues: CASSPGQNQPQHF. CDR3 DNA sequence: TGTGCCAGCAGCCCGGGACAGAATCAGCCCCAGCATTTT.

This chain joins TRBV7-9 and TRBJ1-2; a weak D match, TRBD1 (6 bases). V lost 5 bases, J lost 0 bases, and 16 bases lay in between. The length of the CDR3 is 16 residues. Germline-derived CDR1 and CDR2 are SEHNR and FQNEAQ (reference sequence). Written as DNA, the CDR3 is TGTGCCAGCAGCCGACACAGGGAGCCCACTAACTATGGCTACACCTTC. This translates into CASSRHREPTNYGYTF.

J is TRBJ2-7 and V is TRBV6-1; the match to TRBD1 covers 11 bases. The CDR3 is made up of 15 amino acids. Looked up from germline, CDR1 is MNHNS and CDR2 is SASEGT. Trimming took 8 bases from V and 5 from J; bases not matched to a gene: 11. CDR3 DNA: TGTGCCAGCTACAACCGGGACAGGGGGTCCCACGAGCAGTACTTC. It is translated as CASYNRDRGSHEQYF.

The chain joins TRBV7-2 to TRBJ1-3, with D uncertain. CDR1 and CDR2 from the germline V gene are SGHTA and FQGNSA. The CDR3 spans 12 residues. V was cut by 5 bases and J by 4 bases, with 6 bases left in between. CDR3 bases: TGTGCCAGCAGCCCCGAGGGAAACACCATATATTTT. It is translated as CASSPEGNTIYF.

The chain joins TRBV9 to TRBJ2-2, with D maybe TRBD1 (5 bases). V was cut by 2 bases and J by 6 bases, with 8 bases left in between. The CDR3 has 13 residues. From germline, CDR1 is SGDLS and CDR2 YYNGEE. CDR3 amino acids: CASSVQGSGELFF. DNA for the CDR3: TGTGCCAGCAGCGTTCAGGGTTCCGGGGAGCTGTTTTTT.

The chain couples TRBV5-6 to TRBJ2-2, with 8 bases lining up with TRBD2. Germline V gene sequence: CDR1 SGHDT, CDR2 YYEEEE. This CDR3 has 16 amino acids. V was clipped by 0 bases and J by 3 bases; unmatched bases: 4. The CDR3 is CASSLALAADTGELFF. The CDR3 DNA reads TGTGCCAGCAGCTTGGCACTAGCGGCTGACACCGGGGAGCTGTTTTTT. The full variable domain, in which reference TRBV5-6 and TRBJ2-2 provide the parts outside the CDR3, is DAGVTQSPTHLIKTRGQQVTLRCSPKSGHDTVSWYQQALGQGPQFIFQYYEEEERQRGNFPDRFSGHQFPNYSSELNVNALLLGDSALYLCASSLALAADTGELFFGEGSRLTVL.

The chain combines TRBV15 with TRBJ2-1, with 7 bases fitting TRBD2. The CDR3 is 15 residues long. V dropped 1 base and J dropped 0; count of bases not matched to a gene: 0. Looked up from germline, CDR1 is LNHNV and CDR2 is YYDKDF (reference sequence). The CDR3 region is CATSRGGGSYNEQFF. The CDR3 DNA reads TGTGCCACCAGCAGAGGCGGGGGCTCCTACAATGAGCAGTTCTTC.

The chain combines TRBV5-1 with TRBJ2-2, with D unresolved. Germline V gene sequence: CDR1 SGHRS, CDR2 YFSETQ. Trimming took off 0 bases at V and 2 bases at J, with 8 bases between the two ends. The CDR3 runs to 15 residues. The DNA of the CDR3 is TGCGCCAGCAGCTTGGGGCCTCCTAACACCGGGGAGCTGTTTTTT. Protein sequence: CASSLGPPNTGELFF.

The chain joins TRBV5-1 to TRBJ1-4; D gene uncertain. Germline CDR1 reads SGHRS; CDR2 reads YFSETQ. The CDR3 loop spans 13 amino acids. The V end was cut by 4 bases, the J end by 3 bases, with 7 bases between. CDR3 nucleotides: TGCGCCAGCAGCCGAGATGCTAATGAAAAACTGTTTTTT. Translation: CASSRDANEKLFF.

The chain has TRBV27 and TRBJ2-3, with D uncertain. This CDR3 contains 12 residues. The germline CDR1 and CDR2 sequences are MNHEY and SMNVEV (reference sequence). Between the trimmed V and J ends, which lost 4 bases and 8 bases, there was a span of 10 bases. For the CDR3, the DNA is TGTGCCAGCAGTTCGCCTAGAGGTACGCAGTATTTT. It specifies CASSSPRGTQYF.

The chain joins TRBV13 to TRBJ2-5, with a weak D call TRBD2 (6 bases). V was cut by 2 bases and J by 0 bases, with 13 bases left in between. Germline values: CDR1 PRHDT, CDR2 FYEKMQ (reference sequence). The CDR3 contains 16 residues. The CDR3 DNA reads as TGTGCCAGCAGCTTACTGCGCGGGAACAACCAAGAGACCCAGTACTTC. The encoded protein is CASSLLRGNNQETQYF.

This clone has just a few counts. The chain joins TRBV28 to TRBJ1-4, with 10 positions matching TRBD1. Germline CDR1 and CDR2: MDHEN and SYDVKM. The CDR3 runs 16 residues. J lost 3 bases, V lost 6 bases, and 7 bases had no gene match. Here the CDR3 reads CASRNDRGLSNEKLFF. CDR3 sequence (DNA): TGTGCCAGCAGAAACGACAGGGGGCTCTCTAATGAAAAACTGTTTTTT.

The V call is TRBV7-8, the J call TRBJ2-2; the D gene is possibly TRBD1 (6 bases). V was cut by 7 bases and J by 5 bases, with 17 bases left in between. Germline V gene lookup returns CDR1 SGHVS and CDR2 FQNEAQ. The CDR3 loop spans 15 amino acids. The DNA for the CDR3 is TGTGCCAGCAACCTACAGGGCTTATTAACCGGGGAGCTGTTTTTT. Translation: CASNLQGLLTGELFF.

The V call is TRBV27, the J call TRBJ2-7; weak D call: TRBD1 (8 bases). The germline gives CDR1 MNHEY, CDR2 SMNVEV (reference sequence). Trimming pared 6 bases from V and 4 bases from J, leaving 19 bases between. The CDR3 has 15 amino acids. The CDR3 DNA is TGTGCCAGCAGAGCGCTACAGGGGGGGAATTACGAGCAGTACTTC. Its protein is CASRALQGGNYEQYF.

The gene calls are TRBV5-1 and TRBJ2-1; TRBD2 aligns across 11 bases. Looked up from germline, CDR1 is SGHRS and CDR2 is YFSETQ. CDR3 length: 15 residues. Losses at the gene ends were 5 bases for V and 7 bases for J; bases not matched to a gene: 8. The CDR3 spells CASRVAGGPENEQFF. The DNA of the CDR3 is TGCGCCAGCAGAGTAGCGGGAGGGCCGGAAAATGAGCAGTTCTTC.